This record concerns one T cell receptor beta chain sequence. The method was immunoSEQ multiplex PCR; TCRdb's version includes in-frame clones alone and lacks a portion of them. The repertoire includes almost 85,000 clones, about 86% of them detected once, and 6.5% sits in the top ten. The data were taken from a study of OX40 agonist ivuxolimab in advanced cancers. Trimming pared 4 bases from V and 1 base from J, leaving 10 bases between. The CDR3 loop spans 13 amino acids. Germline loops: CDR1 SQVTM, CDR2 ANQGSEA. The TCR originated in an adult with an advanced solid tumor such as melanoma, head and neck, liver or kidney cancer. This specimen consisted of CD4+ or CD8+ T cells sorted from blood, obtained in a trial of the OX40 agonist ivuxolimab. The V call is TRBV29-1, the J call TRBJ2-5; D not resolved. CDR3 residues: CSVARILQETQYF. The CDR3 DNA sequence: TGCAGCGTTGCCCGGATACTCCAAGAGACCCAGTACTTC. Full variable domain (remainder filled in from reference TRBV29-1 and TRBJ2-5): SAVISQKPSRDICQRGTSLTIQCQVDSQVTMMFWYRQQPGQSLTLIATANQGSEATYESGFVIDKFPISRPNLTFSTLTVSNMSPEDSSIYLCSVARILQETQYFGPGTRLLVL.